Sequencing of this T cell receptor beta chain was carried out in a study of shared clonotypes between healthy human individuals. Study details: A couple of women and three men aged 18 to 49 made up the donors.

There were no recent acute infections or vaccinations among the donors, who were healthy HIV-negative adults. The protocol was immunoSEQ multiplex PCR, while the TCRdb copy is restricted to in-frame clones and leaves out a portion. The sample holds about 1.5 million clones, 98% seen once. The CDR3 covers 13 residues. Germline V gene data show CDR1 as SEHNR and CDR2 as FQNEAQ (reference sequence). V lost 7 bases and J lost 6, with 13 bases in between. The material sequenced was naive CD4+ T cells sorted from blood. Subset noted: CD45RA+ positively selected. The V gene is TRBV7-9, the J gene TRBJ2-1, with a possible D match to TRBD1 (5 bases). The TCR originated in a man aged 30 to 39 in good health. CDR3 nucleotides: TGTGCCAGCATGTGGCAGGGCTTCAATGAGCAGTTCTTC. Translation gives CASMWQGFNEQFF.